This record covers a single TCR beta chain. This sample stems from a study of technical replicates of blood from a few donors. Libraries were prepared by immunoSEQ multiplex PCR; TCRdb keeps only in-frame clonotypes and omits some of them. The repertoire holds over 90,000 clones, with 95% as singletons. Sequencing input: T cells isolated from PBMCs. This TCR was recovered from a human donor in good health.

In DNA form, the CDR3 reads TGTGCCATCAGTGAGTCGGGACTAGCGGCCACCGGGGAGCTGTTTTTT. It is translated as CAISESGLAATGELFF. The genes are TRBV10-3 and TRBJ2-2; 11 bases fit TRBD2. CDR3 length: 16 residues. Losses at the gene ends were 0 bases for V and 4 bases for J; bases not matched to a gene: 1. Germline CDR1 is ENHRY and CDR2 is SYGVKD.